This T cell receptor (beta chain) stems from a study of blood T cell repertoires in COVID-19. Here immunoSEQ multiplex PCR was the method, and the copy in TCRdb shows in-frame clones only, minus some. The data show 360,000 or so clones, roughly 90% seen once. This receptor was obtained from an older woman with COVID-19, enrolled during active disease. Material for sequencing was peripheral blood.

The CDR3 spells CASSQGLAGGQEQFF. The CDR3 nucleotides are TGTGCCAGCAGCCAAGGGCTAGCGGGGGGGCAGGAGCAGTTCTTC. This chain joins TRBV14 and TRBJ2-1; 12 nucleotides align to TRBD2. The CDR3 covers 15 residues. J was trimmed by 10 bases and V by 1 base; bases with no gene match: 5. The germline V gene encodes CDR1 SGHDN and CDR2 FVKESK.